The 30 T cell receptor beta chains listed next were all sequenced from one sample in a study of monozygotic twins with inflammatory bowel disease. Using the 5' RACE reads, TCRdb records one entry per CDR3 protein without DNA. This sample's table has some 450,000 distinct CDR3 sequences. Source material: blood. These receptors all come from a human donor with ulcerative colitis or Crohn's disease, or a healthy co-twin of an affected twin (not recorded which).

The gene calls are TRBV7-2 and TRBJ2-7; the TCRdb D gene call, TRBD1, has no DNA to confirm it. The length of the CDR3 is 17 residues. The germline V gene encodes CDR1 SGHTA and CDR2 FQGNSA. The CDR3 sequence: CASSFQRGTVFPDEQYF.

This chain uses TRBV10-3 with TRBJ2-1; TCRdb names TRBD1, which stays unverified in the absence of DNA. The CDR3 contains 15 residues. CDR1 is ENHRY and CDR2 is SYGVKD in the germline V gene. This CDR3 reads CAIGEGGSSYNEQFF.

This chain joins TRBV29-1 and TRBJ2-1; no DNA is available, so the TRBD1 call from TCRdb remains unchecked. CDR1 is SQVTM, CDR2 ANQGSEA, per germline. The CDR3 length is 14 residues. The CDR3 here is CSVDGAYSYNEQFF.

J is TRBJ1-6 and V is TRBV7-2. Germline CDR1 and CDR2: SGHTA and FQGNSA. The CDR3 runs 13 residues. CDR3 loop: CASSLKGSSPLHF.

The chain is built from TRBV28 and TRBJ1-1; the TCRdb D gene call, TRBD1, has no DNA to confirm it. The CDR3 is made up of 15 amino acids. The germline V gene has CDR1 MDHEN and CDR2 SYDVKM. CDR3 region: CASSLSQGVRTEAFF.

This chain uses TRBV5-1 with TRBJ2-1; TCRdb's assignment of TRBD1 cannot be checked, as there is no DNA. The CDR3 consists of 17 residues. Per germline, CDR1 SGHRS and CDR2 YFSETQ. CDR3 sequence reads: CASTSRGGFGEYNEQFF. Full variable domain (outside the CDR3, taken from reference TRBV5-1 and TRBJ2-1): KAGVTQTPRYLIKTRGQQVTLSCSPISGHRSVSWYQQTPGQGLQFLFEYFSETQRNKGNFPGRFSGRQFSNSRSEMNVSTLELGDSALYLCASTSRGGFGEYNEQFFGPGTRLTVL.

The gene calls are TRBV10-3 and TRBJ1-5; with no DNA, the TCRdb D assignment of TRBD1 cannot be verified. The CDR3 spans 15 residues. CDR1 and CDR2 from the germline V gene are ENHRY and SYGVKD. The CDR3: CAISSSDRGAQPQHF.

The chain links TRBV20-1 to TRBJ2-1; the TCRdb D gene call, TRBD1, has no DNA to confirm it. The CDR3 runs 13 residues. Looked up from germline, CDR1 is DFQATT and CDR2 is SNEGSKA (reference sequence). CDR3 amino acids: CSARSPVGYEQFF.

The chain couples TRBV20-1 to TRBJ2-1; TCRdb's D gene call, TRBD1, goes unchecked for lack of DNA. The CDR3 is made up of 15 amino acids. The germline V gene encodes CDR1 DFQATT and CDR2 SNEGSKA (reference sequence). The CDR3 sequence: CSAPPGGGQYNEQFF.

The gene calls are TRBV10-3 and TRBJ2-3; TCRdb's D call, TRBD2, is unchecked because there is no DNA. Germline CDR1 ENHRY, CDR2 SYGVKD. The CDR3 has 15 residues. This chain's CDR3 is CAIRLLAGGGDTQYF.

The chain joins TRBV6-5 to TRBJ2-1; the D gene TCRdb calls, TRBD2, cannot be checked with no DNA. Germline V lookup: CDR1 MNHEY, CDR2 SVGAGI. This CDR3 spans 16 amino acids. CDR3 amino acids: CASSYGTSKSYNEQFF.

The rearrangement joins TRBV20-1 to TRBJ2-7; TCRdb calls TRBD2, which cannot be checked without DNA. The CDR3 extends over 14 amino acids. The germline V gene encodes CDR1 DFQATT and CDR2 SNEGSKA (reference sequence). CDR3 sequence: CSARDRSGHFEQYF.

The chain uses TRBV12-3 or TRBV12-4 and TRBJ2-2; absent DNA, TCRdb's TRBD1 call cannot be checked. This CDR3 comprises 14 residues. Here the CDR3 reads CASSTGQGSGELFF.

The chain links TRBV3-1 to TRBJ1-1. Looked up from germline, CDR1 is LGHDT and CDR2 is YNNKEL (reference sequence). The CDR3 sequence is 14 residues long. CDR3 protein: CASTLGTKNTEAFF.

This chain uses TRBV7-6 with TRBJ1-5; without DNA, the TCRdb call of TRBD1 cannot be checked. This CDR3 is built from 14 residues. Germline lookup yields CDR1 SGHVS and CDR2 FNYEAQ. The CDR3 protein is CASRTGTDHQPQHF.

V usage is TRBV2 and J usage is TRBJ1-6; checking the TCRdb D call of TRBD1 is not possible without DNA. The CDR3 extends over 14 amino acids. Germline V gene sequence: CDR1 SNHLY, CDR2 FYNNEI. CDR3 in amino acids: CASSPGYGNSPLHF.

This chain joins TRBV6-4 and TRBJ1-5; TCRdb proposes TRBD1, but this gene call is untestable without DNA. This CDR3 has 19 residues. From germline, CDR1 is MRHNA and CDR2 SNTAGT. This chain's CDR3 is CASSAWGQGRPRSNQPQHF.

The V and J genes are TRBV20-1 and TRBJ2-5; TCRdb selects TRBD2, and the lack of DNA leaves this call unchecked. Germline CDR1 DFQATT, CDR2 SNEGSKA (reference sequence). The CDR3 has 16 residues. This CDR3 is CSAKEIGLAAQETQYF.

The chain uses TRBV3-1 and TRBJ1-5. Per the germline V gene, CDR1 is LGHDT and CDR2 is YNNKEL (reference sequence). The CDR3 covers 14 residues. This CDR3 reads CASSHSQINQPQHF.

The chain uses TRBV6-1 and TRBJ2-4; TCRdb's assignment of TRBD2 cannot be checked, as there is no DNA. Germline loops: CDR1 MNHNS, CDR2 SASEGT. This CDR3 contains 15 residues. The CDR3 protein is CASSTLPGGKDIQYF.

The J gene is TRBJ1-2, the V gene TRBV29-1; with no DNA, the TCRdb D assignment of TRBD1 cannot be verified. Germline CDR1 SQVTM, CDR2 ANQGSEA. The CDR3 has 13 amino acids. The CDR3 loop is CSVQTGLYYGYTF.

This chain connects TRBV19 to TRBJ1-5. The CDR3 extends over 13 amino acids. Per germline, CDR1 LNHDA and CDR2 SQIVND (reference sequence). This CDR3 reads CASSIGPYGPPRF.

The chain uses TRBV19 and TRBJ1-1; without DNA, the TCRdb call of TRBD1 cannot be checked. Germline V lookup: CDR1 LNHDA, CDR2 SQIVND (reference sequence). The CDR3 is 13 amino acids. The CDR3 is CASIRTGATEAFF.

CDR3 amino acids: CASSSGLGSYNEQFF. This sequence joins TRBV12-3 or TRBV12-4 and TRBJ2-1; TCRdb's assignment of TRBD2 cannot be checked, as there is no DNA. There are 15 residues in the CDR3.

This chain joins TRBV15 and TRBJ1-4. Germline loops: CDR1 LNHNV, CDR2 YYDKDF (reference sequence). This CDR3 comprises 15 residues. CDR3 sequence: CATITDRATNEKLFF.

The rearrangement joins TRBV30 to TRBJ2-7; TCRdb outputs TRBD1, but without DNA this stays unchecked. The CDR3 consists of 12 residues. CDR1 and CDR2 (germline): GTSNPN, SVGIG (reference sequence). The CDR3 protein is CAWSQTGYEQYF. The complete variable domain, with remaining parts taken from reference TRBV30 and TRBJ2-7, reads SQTIHQWPATLVQPVGSPLSLECTVEGTSNPNLYWYRQAAGRGLQLLFYSVGIGQISSEVPQNLSASRPQDRQFILSSKKLLLSDSGFYLCAWSQTGYEQYFGPGTRLTVT.

The rearrangement joins TRBV5-4 to TRBJ2-5. The germline V gene encodes CDR1 SGHNT and CDR2 YYREEE (reference sequence). CDR3 length: 15 amino acids. The CDR3 loop reads CASSLKVAQQETQYF.

V and J are TRBV5-5 and TRBJ2-7. The germline CDR1 and CDR2 sequences are SGHKS and YYEKEE (reference sequence). There are 14 residues in the CDR3. The CDR3 region is CASAAVGLGDEQYF.

V and J are TRBV7-2 and TRBJ2-2. CDR3 length equals 14 residues. The germline gives CDR1 SGHTA, CDR2 FQGNSA. CDR3 region: CASSSPRDSGELFF.

The V gene is TRBV12-3 or TRBV12-4, the J gene TRBJ2-1; TCRdb's assignment of TRBD2 cannot be checked, as there is no DNA. The CDR3 length is 13 residues. The CDR3 region is CALGAGGLNEQFF.